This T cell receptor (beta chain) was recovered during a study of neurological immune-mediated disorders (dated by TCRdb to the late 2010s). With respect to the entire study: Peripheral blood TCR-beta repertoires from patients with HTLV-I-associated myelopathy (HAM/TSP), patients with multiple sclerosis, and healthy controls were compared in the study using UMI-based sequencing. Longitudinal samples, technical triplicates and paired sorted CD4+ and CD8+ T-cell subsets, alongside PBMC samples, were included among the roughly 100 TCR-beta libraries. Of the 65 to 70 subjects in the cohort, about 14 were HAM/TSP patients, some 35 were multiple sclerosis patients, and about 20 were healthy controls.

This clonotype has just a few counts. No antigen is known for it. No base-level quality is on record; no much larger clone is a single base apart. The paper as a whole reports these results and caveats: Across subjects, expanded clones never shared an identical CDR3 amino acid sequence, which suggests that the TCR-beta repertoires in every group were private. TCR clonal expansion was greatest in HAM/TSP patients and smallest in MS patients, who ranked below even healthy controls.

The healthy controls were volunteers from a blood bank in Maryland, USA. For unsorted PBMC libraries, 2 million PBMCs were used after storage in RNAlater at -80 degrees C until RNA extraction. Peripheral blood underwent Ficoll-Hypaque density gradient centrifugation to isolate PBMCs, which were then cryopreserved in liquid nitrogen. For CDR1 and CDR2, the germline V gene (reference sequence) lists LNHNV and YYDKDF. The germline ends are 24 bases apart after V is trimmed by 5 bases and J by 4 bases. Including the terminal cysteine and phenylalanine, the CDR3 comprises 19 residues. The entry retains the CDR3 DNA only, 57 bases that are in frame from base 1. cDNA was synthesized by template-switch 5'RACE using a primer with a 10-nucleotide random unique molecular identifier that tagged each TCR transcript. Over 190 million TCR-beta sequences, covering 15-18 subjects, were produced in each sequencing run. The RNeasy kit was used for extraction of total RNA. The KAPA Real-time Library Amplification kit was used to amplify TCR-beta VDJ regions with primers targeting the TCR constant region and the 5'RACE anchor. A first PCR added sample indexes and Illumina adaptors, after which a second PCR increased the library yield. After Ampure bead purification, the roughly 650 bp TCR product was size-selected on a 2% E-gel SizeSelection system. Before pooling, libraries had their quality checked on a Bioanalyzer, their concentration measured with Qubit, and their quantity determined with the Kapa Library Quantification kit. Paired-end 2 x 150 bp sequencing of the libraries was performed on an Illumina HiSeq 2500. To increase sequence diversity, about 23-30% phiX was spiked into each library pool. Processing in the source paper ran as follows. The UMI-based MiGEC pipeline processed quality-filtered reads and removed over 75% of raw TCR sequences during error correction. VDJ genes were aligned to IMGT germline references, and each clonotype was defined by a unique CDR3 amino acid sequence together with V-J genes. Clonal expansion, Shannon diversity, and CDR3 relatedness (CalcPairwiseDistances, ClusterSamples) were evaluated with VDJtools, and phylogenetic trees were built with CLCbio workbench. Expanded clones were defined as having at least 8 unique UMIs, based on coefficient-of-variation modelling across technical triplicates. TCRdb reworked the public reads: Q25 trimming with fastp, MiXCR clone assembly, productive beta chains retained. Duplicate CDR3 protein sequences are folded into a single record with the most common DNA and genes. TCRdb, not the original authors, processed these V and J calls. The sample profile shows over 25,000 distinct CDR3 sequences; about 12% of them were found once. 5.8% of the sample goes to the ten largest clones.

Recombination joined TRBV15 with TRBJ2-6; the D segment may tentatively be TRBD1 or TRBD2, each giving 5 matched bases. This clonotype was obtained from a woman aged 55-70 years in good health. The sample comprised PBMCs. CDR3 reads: CATSPRGAFAAAGANVLTF. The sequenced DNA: TGTGCCACCAGCCCCAGAGGGGCCTTTGCAGCAGCGGGGGCCAACGTCCTGACTTTC.